The 26 T cell receptor beta chains below were found in one sample sequenced in a study of beta chain features in type 1 diabetes. Antigens of these TCRs are unknown. Overall study findings and caveats: Shorter TCRB CDR3s, moderately but significantly so, were found in Type 1 diabetes patients in all four CD4+ subsets.

The sequenced template was cDNA made from the entire isolated RNA. Only in-frame clones appear in the TCRdb table, and some are missing; sequencing was by immunoSEQ multiplex PCR. The repertoire holds 550,000 to 850,000 clones, with around an eighth as singletons. Sequencing was carried out using naive CD4+ T cells from blood. These receptors were collected from a young man with type 1 diabetes.

V usage is TRBV10-3 and J usage is TRBJ2-7, with D tentatively TRBD1 (6 bases). V dropped 10 bases and J dropped 6 bases, with 13 bases sitting between them. CDR3 length: 11 residues. Germline V lookup: CDR1 ENHRY, CDR2 SYGVKD. CDR3 sequence (DNA): TGTGCCACCCTAATGGGGGCCGAGCAGTACTTC. This translates into CATLMGAEQYF.

As to this clone: One junction end does not reproduce the germline sequence, and a read error may be involved. The genes are TRBV11-2 and TRBJ1-2; a weak D match, TRBD1 (5 bases). Looked up from germline, CDR1 is SGHAT and CDR2 is FQNNGV. This CDR3 has 13 amino acids. CDR3 in amino acids: CASSLDSFYGYTF. In DNA, the CDR3 is TGTGCCAGCAGCCTAGACAGCTTCTATGGCTACACCTTC. Variable domain in full (rest from reference TRBV11-2 and TRBJ1-2): EAGVAQSPRYKIIEKRQSVAFWCNPISGHATLYWYQQILGQGPKLLIQFQNNGVVDDSQLPKDRFSAERLKGVDSTLKIQPAKLEDSAVYLCASSLDSFYGYTFGSGTRLTVV.

This clone was observed a handful of times. The chain carries TRBV9 and TRBJ2-2; 7 bases align to TRBD1. This CDR3 contains 15 residues. The germline CDR1 and CDR2 sequences are SGDLS and YYNGEE. Unmatched junction bases numbered 4, after V lost 1 base and J lost 4 bases. CDR3 in amino acids: CASSVWDSFTGELFF. DNA for the CDR3: TGTGCCAGCAGCGTATGGGACAGCTTCACCGGGGAGCTGTTTTTT.

The rearrangement joins TRBV16 to TRBJ1-1; TRBD1 might be the D (5 bases). V was pared by 0 bases and J by 4 bases, with 12 bases between. CDR1 KGHSY and CDR2 FQNENV come from the germline V gene. This CDR3 spans 15 amino acids. The CDR3 DNA reads as TGTGCCAGCAGCCAATCCGATCGGGGCTCCACTGAAGCTTTCTTT. Its protein is CASSQSDRGSTEAFF.

With regard to this clone: At one of its ends the junction is not consistent with the germline gene, which may arise from a read error. At the DNA level, this CDR3 is encoded by other sequences in the same sample as well. The chain recombines TRBV14 with TRBJ2-2; D could derive from TRBD1 or TRBD2 (5 bases each). The CDR3 runs to 15 residues. The germline CDR1 and CDR2 sequences are SGHDN and FVKESK. Here the CDR3 DNA reads TGTGCCAGCAGCCAAGAGGCGACAGCCACCGGGGAGCTCTTTTTT. Protein sequence: CASSQEATATGELFF. Supplemented by reference TRBV14 and TRBJ2-2, the full variable domain reads EAGVTQFPSHSVIEKGQTVTLRCDPISGHDNLYWYRRVMGKEIKFLLHFVKESKQDESGMPNNRFLAERTGGTYSTLKVQPAELEDSGVYFCASSQEATATGELFFGEGSRLTVL.

This chain uses TRBV30 with TRBJ1-4; D is ambiguous. The CDR3 runs 15 residues. V was clipped by 2 bases and J by 3 bases, with 13 bases between them. Germline lookup yields CDR1 GTSNPN and CDR2 SVGIG (reference sequence). The CDR3 spells CAWSLGVASNEKLFF. Written as DNA, the CDR3 is TGTGCCTGGAGTCTCGGGGTAGCGTCTAATGAAAAACTGTTTTTT.

Comment on this clone: The sample carries other DNA sequences with the same CDR3. The V and J genes are TRBV15 and TRBJ2-2; TRBD1 might be the D (5 bases). CDR1 is LNHNV and CDR2 is YYDKDF in the germline V gene (reference sequence). The CDR3 length is 14 residues. The V end lost 0 bases, the J end lost 4 bases, and 6 bases lay between the germline ends. The CDR3 here is CATSRDQGTGELFF. The CDR3 nucleotides read TGTGCCACCAGCAGAGATCAGGGCACCGGGGAGCTGTTTTTT. Using reference TRBV15 and TRBJ2-2 for the parts outside the CDR3, the full variable domain is DAMVIQNPRYQVTQFGKPVTLSCSQTLNHNVMYWYQQKSSQAPKLLFHYYDKDFNNEADTPDNFQSRRPNTSFCFLDIRSPGLGDTAMYLCATSRDQGTGELFFGEGSRLTVL.

There are a few counts of this clone. This chain uses TRBV2 with TRBJ2-1, with a possible D match to TRBD2 (6 bases). The CDR3 has 15 residues. Germline CDR1 reads SNHLY; CDR2 reads FYNNEI. V lost 0 bases to trimming and J lost 2 bases, with 8 bases between them. The CDR3 sequence is CASSEARGTYNEQFF. The CDR3, as DNA: TGTGCCAGCAGTGAAGCCCGGGGGACCTACAATGAGCAGTTCTTC. The entire variable domain, with the rest obtained from reference TRBV2 and TRBJ2-1, is as follows: EPEVTQTPSHQVTQMGQEVILRCVPISNHLYFYWYRQILGQKVEFLVSFYNNEISEKSEIFDDQFSVERPDGSNFTLKIRSTKLEDSAMYFCASSEARGTYNEQFFGPGTRLTVL.

This clone turned up a few times. The chain employs TRBV9 and TRBJ2-1, with 8 bases aligning to TRBD2. V was pared by 0 bases and J by 1 base, with 6 bases of the junction left unmatched. CDR3 size: 17 residues. The germline V gene encodes CDR1 SGDLS and CDR2 YYNGEE. The CDR3 spells CASSVVGGGHSYNEQFF. For the CDR3, the DNA is TGTGCCAGCAGCGTAGTCGGCGGGGGGCATTCCTACAATGAGCAGTTCTTC.

As regards this clone: Other DNA sequences in the sample encode the same CDR3. The rearrangement links TRBV2 to TRBJ2-5, with D possibly matching TRBD1 (5 bases). From germline, CDR1 is SNHLY and CDR2 FYNNEI. Trimming removed 3 bases at V and 1 base at J, with 6 bases between. This CDR3 contains 13 residues. CDR3 region: CASSEQGQETQYF. For the CDR3, the DNA is TGTGCCAGCAGTGAGCAGGGCCAAGAGACCCAGTACTTC.

This clone turned up a few times. The CDR3 spells CAWSGGASSYEQYF. CDR3 bases: TGTGCCTGGAGTGGGGGGGCCAGCTCCTACGAGCAGTACTTC. V gene TRBV30 combines with J gene TRBJ2-7; D could derive from TRBD1 or TRBD2 (6 bases each). With 1 base removed from V and 0 bases from J, the gap between germline ends came to 10 bases. Germline assignment: CDR1 GTSNPN and CDR2 SVGIG (reference sequence). The CDR3 has 14 amino acids.

This chain uses TRBV9 with TRBJ1-1; D is undetermined. The CDR3 runs 14 residues. Germline values: CDR1 SGDLS, CDR2 YYNGEE. V gave up 0 bases and J gave up 6 bases, with 12 bases separating them. CDR3 DNA: TGTGCCAGCAGCGTAGCCTGGGGAAGGGCTGAAGCTTTCTTT. It codes for CASSVAWGRAEAFF.

This clone was seen only a few times. The J gene is TRBJ2-7, the V gene TRBV4-1, with D possibly matching TRBD2 (7 bases). Germline CDR1 and CDR2: MGHRA and YSYEKL. The V and J ends lost 0 bases and 5 bases respectively, with 17 bases between them. The CDR3 loop spans 16 amino acids. CDR3 amino acids: CASSQERGANRNEQYF. The CDR3 nucleotides are TGCGCCAGCAGCCAAGAACGGGGGGCAAATAGAAACGAGCAGTACTTC.

This clone was observed a handful of times. The V call is TRBV4-1, the J call TRBJ1-3, with D uncertain. Looked up from germline, CDR1 is MGHRA and CDR2 is YSYEKL. V was shortened by 0 bases and J by 6 bases, with 9 bases between the two germline ends. This CDR3 has 14 residues. CDR3 sequence: CASSQEDAPNTIYF. CDR3 DNA sequence: TGCGCCAGCAGCCAAGAGGATGCGCCAAACACCATATATTTT.

The chain combines TRBV19 with TRBJ2-7, with 10 bases identical to TRBD2. Germline CDR1 and CDR2: LNHDA and SQIVND (reference sequence). Germline trimming cut 8 bases from V and 4 bases from J; bases unmatched to any gene: 5. This CDR3 contains 13 residues. DNA for the CDR3: TGTGCCAGTGCACAGCGGGGGGGATACGAGCAGTACTTC. Protein sequence: CASAQRGGYEQYF.

The chain uses TRBV7-2 and TRBJ1-5; no clear D gene. Germline V gene lookup returns CDR1 SGHTA and CDR2 FQGNSA. Trimming took 5 bases from V and 0 from J, leaving 14 bases between them. CDR3 size: 16 residues. This CDR3 is CASSLPTWYSNQPQHF. CDR3 DNA sequence: TGTGCCAGCAGCCTCCCCACCTGGTATAGCAATCAGCCCCAGCATTTT.

The chain employs TRBV10-3 and TRBJ2-7, with 12 bases aligning to TRBD1. CDR1 and CDR2 (germline): ENHRY, SYGVKD. The CDR3 contains 14 residues. V shed 6 bases, J shed 5 bases, and the junction held 5 bases outside the gene matches. CDR3 residues: CAISAGTGGHEQYF. The CDR3 nucleotides are TGTGCCATCAGCGCCGGGACAGGGGGCCACGAGCAGTACTTC.

This clone was recorded a few times. This chain joins TRBV6-5 and TRBJ2-2; D is perhaps TRBD1 or TRBD2 (5 bases each). From germline, CDR1 is MNHEY and CDR2 SVGAGI. The CDR3 length is 14 residues. Trimming shortened V by 5 bases and J by 5 bases, and 12 bases separated the two germline ends. The CDR3 region has the DNA TGTGCCAGCAGTGAGGGACGGTATACCGGGGAGCTGTTTTTT. This codes for CASSEGRYTGELFF.

In this sample, this clone turned up a few times. The chain carries TRBV7-2 and TRBJ2-1; D gene unclear. Trimming took off 5 bases at V and 1 base at J, with 21 bases between the two ends. The CDR3 length is 18 residues. Germline CDR1 SGHTA, CDR2 FQGNSA. The CDR3 nucleotides are TGTGCCAGCAGCCACACGGTCGCTGTGGGGAAATCCTACAATGAGCAGTTCTTC. Its protein product is CASSHTVAVGKSYNEQFF.

This clone occurred a few times. The V and J genes are TRBV29-1 and TRBJ2-5; TRBD2 is a possible D gene (5 bases). V was shortened by 2 bases and J by 1 base, with 17 bases between the two germline ends. CDR1 is SQVTM, CDR2 ANQGSEA, per germline. This CDR3 region has 16 residues. As DNA, the CDR3 is TGCAGCGTTGAATTTCCCCACGCCGGGATCCAAGAGACCCAGTACTTC. Protein product: CSVEFPHAGIQETQYF.

J is TRBJ1-2 and V is TRBV29-1; D not resolved. The germline CDR1 and CDR2 sequences are SQVTM and ANQGSEA. This CDR3 contains 13 residues. Trimming cost V 5 bases and J 4 bases, with 14 bases left between them. The CDR3 region is CSVMFSGFYGYTF. The CDR3 DNA sequence: TGCAGCGTTATGTTTTCGGGCTTCTATGGCTACACCTTC.

This chain uses TRBV25-1 with TRBJ2-7; TRBD1 matches at 11 bases. With V trimmed by 4 bases and J by 11 bases, 13 bases remained unmatched. Germline CDR1 MGHDK, CDR2 SYGVNS. The CDR3 is 15 amino acids. CDR3 loop: CASSGMDRGQGEKYF. Written as DNA, the CDR3 is TGTGCCAGCAGTGGTATGGACAGGGGGCAGGGGGAGAAGTACTTC.

The chain recombines TRBV2 with TRBJ2-7; D not resolved. The length of the CDR3 is 13 residues. V dropped 1 base and J dropped 6 bases, with 10 bases sitting between them. Looked up from germline, CDR1 is SNHLY and CDR2 is FYNNEI. The CDR3 DNA reads TGTGCCAGCAGTGAAGAGGGCACCGCCGAGCAGTACTTC. This codes for CASSEEGTAEQYF.

This clone came up a few times. V and J are TRBV10-2 and TRBJ1-6; a possible D gene is TRBD1 (6 bases). The CDR3 spans 14 residues. CDR1 and CDR2 from the germline V gene are WSHSY and SAAADI. V gave up 3 bases and J gave up 9 bases, with 12 bases separating them. The CDR3 coding sequence is TGCGCCAGCAGTGAAGGGGGGGCCCTTTCACCCCTCCACTTT. It codes for CASSEGGALSPLHF.

The rearrangement links TRBV30 to TRBJ1-2, with a tentative D call TRBD1 (5 bases). Germline V CDR1 and CDR2: GTSNPN, SVGIG (reference sequence). V lost 0 bases and J 2 bases, leaving 13 bases between the germline ends. This CDR3 is built from 15 residues. CDR3 residues: CAWSVSPDSNYGYTF. CDR3 nucleotide sequence: TGTGCCTGGAGTGTTTCGCCCGACAGCAACTATGGCTACACCTTC.

The chain couples TRBV7-9 to TRBJ2-3; D not resolved. Between the trimmed V and J ends, which lost 5 bases and 3 bases, there was a span of 18 bases. CDR1 is SEHNR, CDR2 FQNEAQ, per germline (reference sequence). The CDR3 contains 16 residues. CDR3 coding DNA: TGTGCCAGCAGCCCCAAGACACTGATTGGGACAGATACGCAGTATTTT. It yields the protein CASSPKTLIGTDTQYF.